These T cell receptor beta chains were read from a single sample in a study of blood T cell repertoires in COVID-19. The data were produced by immunoSEQ multiplex PCR, yet TCRdb's version contains in-frame clones alone and is incomplete. The table has around 67,000 clones, 80% to 90% seen once. The sequenced sample consisted of peripheral blood. These receptors were taken from a human donor in a cohort sampled during active COVID-19. Both conserved end residues are part of each CDR3. Each record gives: CDR3 protein, CDR3 DNA, clone size, D gene, J gene, V gene. D genes are given only for firm matches. Expanded clones get a size class; other rows say once, few or many, or leave the size out.

CDR3aa: CATSRDYGTGETQYF
CDR3nt: TGTGCCACCAGCAGAGATTATGGGACAGGAGAGACCCAGTACTTC
abundance: .
d_gene: TRBD1
j_gene: TRBJ2-5
v_gene: TRBV15

CDR3aa: CASSLEQGRSYEQYF
CDR3nt: TGTGCCAGCAGCTTAGAACAGGGACGATCGTACGAGCAGTACTTC
abundance: .
d_gene: .
j_gene: TRBJ2-7
v_gene: TRBV7-9

CDR3aa: CASSASGRGADTQYF
CDR3nt: TGTGCCAGCAGCGCCTCGGGGCGGGGTGCAGATACGCAGTATTTT
abundance: .
d_gene: .
j_gene: TRBJ2-3
v_gene: TRBV9

CDR3aa: CAWSAGGNSNQPQHF
CDR3nt: TGTGCCTGGAGTGCCGGGGGGAATAGCAATCAGCCCCAGCATTTT
abundance: few
d_gene: .
j_gene: TRBJ1-5
v_gene: TRBV30

CDR3aa: CASSLALRDRAMTF
CDR3nt: TGTGCCAGCAGCTTAGCCCTTAGGGACAGGGCGATGACTTTC
abundance: .
d_gene: TRBD1
j_gene: TRBJ2-6
v_gene: TRBV7-2

CDR3aa: CATRGLQGLEQYF
CDR3nt: TGTGCCACCAGGGGGTTGCAGGGTCTCGAGCAGTACTTC
abundance: .
d_gene: TRBD1
j_gene: TRBJ2-7
v_gene: TRBV27

CDR3aa: CATRPPRGGDQPQHF
CDR3nt: TGTGCCACAAGGCCCCCCCGGGGGGGCGATCAGCCCCAGCATTTT
abundance: .
d_gene: .
j_gene: TRBJ1-5
v_gene: TRBV28

CDR3aa: CASSRRKAGNPYNEQFF
CDR3nt: TGCGCCAGCAGCCGTAGAAAGGCGGGAAACCCCTACAATGAGCAGTTCTTC
abundance: .
d_gene: .
j_gene: TRBJ2-1
v_gene: TRBV4-1

CDR3aa: CASIPGQGVRNEQFF
CDR3nt: TGTGCCAGCATTCCAGGACAGGGGGTAAGGAATGAGCAGTTCTTC
abundance: .
d_gene: TRBD1
j_gene: TRBJ2-1
v_gene: TRBV11-2

CDR3aa: CASSLIGNPTDTQYF
CDR3nt: TGTGCCAGCAGCTTAATCGGGAACCCCACAGATACGCAGTATTTT
abundance: .
d_gene: .
j_gene: TRBJ2-3
v_gene: TRBV7-3

CDR3aa: CASSVGSSGKTPGELFF
CDR3nt: TGTGCCAGCAGCGTAGGTAGCAGCGGGAAGACACCCGGGGAGCTGTTTTTT
abundance: once
d_gene: TRBD2
j_gene: TRBJ2-2
v_gene: TRBV9

CDR3aa: CAWSRTGIGTDTQYF
CDR3nt: TGTGCCTGGAGCCGGACAGGGATAGGCACAGATACGCAGTATTTT
abundance: .
d_gene: TRBD1
j_gene: TRBJ2-3
v_gene: TRBV30

CDR3aa: CASSPRDRGPTQYF
CDR3nt: TGTGCCAGCAGTCCCCGGGACAGGGGGCCCACCCAGTACTTC
abundance: .
d_gene: TRBD1
j_gene: TRBJ2-5
v_gene: TRBV6-6

CDR3aa: CASSQGLNTGELFF
CDR3nt: TGTGCCAGCAGCCAAGGACTAAACACCGGGGAGCTGTTTTTT
abundance: .
d_gene: .
j_gene: TRBJ2-2
v_gene: TRBV13

CDR3aa: CASSHEEGDSNQPQHF
CDR3nt: TGTGCCAGCAGTCATGAAGAGGGGGATAGCAATCAGCCCCAGCATTTT
abundance: .
d_gene: .
j_gene: TRBJ1-5
v_gene: TRBV4-2

CDR3aa: CASSLGQGSETQYF
CDR3nt: TGTGCCAGCTCACTGGGACAGGGTTCAGAGACCCAGTACTTC
abundance: .
d_gene: TRBD1
j_gene: TRBJ2-5
v_gene: TRBV18

CDR3aa: CASSLGLAGGGQETQYF
CDR3nt: TGTGCCAGCAGCCTCGGACTAGCGGGAGGGGGACAAGAGACCCAGTACTTC
abundance: .
d_gene: TRBD2
j_gene: TRBJ2-5
v_gene: TRBV11-2

CDR3aa: CASSPQLGQEETQYF
CDR3nt: TGTGCCAGCTCACCCCAACTCGGACAGGAAGAGACCCAGTACTTC
abundance: .
d_gene: TRBD1
j_gene: TRBJ2-5
v_gene: TRBV18

CDR3aa: CASSLQGMEAFF
CDR3nt: TGTGCCAGCAGTCTACAGGGCATGGAAGCTTTCTTT
abundance: .
d_gene: .
j_gene: TRBJ1-1
v_gene: TRBV28

CDR3aa: CASSDLRGEGADTQYF
CDR3nt: TGTGCCAGCAGTGACCTGAGGGGGGAGGGGGCAGATACGCAGTATTTT
abundance: .
d_gene: .
j_gene: TRBJ2-3
v_gene: TRBV6-4

CDR3aa: CASSYIDRTSYEQYF
CDR3nt: TGTGCCAGCAGTTATATAGACAGGACCTCCTACGAGCAGTACTTC
abundance: .
d_gene: .
j_gene: TRBJ2-7
v_gene: TRBV6-2/TRBV6-3

CDR3aa: CASSLGGRLNEQFF
CDR3nt: TGTGCCAGCAGCTTGGGCGGGAGGTTGAATGAGCAGTTCTTC
abundance: .
d_gene: TRBD2
j_gene: TRBJ2-1
v_gene: TRBV5-6